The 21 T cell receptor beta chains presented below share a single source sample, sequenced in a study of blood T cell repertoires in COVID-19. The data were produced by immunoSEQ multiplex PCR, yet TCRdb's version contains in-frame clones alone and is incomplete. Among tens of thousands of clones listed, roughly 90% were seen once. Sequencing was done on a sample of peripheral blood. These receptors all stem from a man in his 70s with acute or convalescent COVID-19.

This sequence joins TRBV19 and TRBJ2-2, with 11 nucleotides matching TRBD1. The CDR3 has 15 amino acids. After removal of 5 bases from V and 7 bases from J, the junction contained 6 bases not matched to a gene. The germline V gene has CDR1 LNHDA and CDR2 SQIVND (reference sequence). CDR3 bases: TGTGCCAGTAGTGATGGACAGGGGGCTGGCGGGGAGCTGTTTTTT. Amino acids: CASSDGQGAGGELFF. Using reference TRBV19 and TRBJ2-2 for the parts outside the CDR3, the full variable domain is DGGITQSPKYLFRKEGQNVTLSCEQNLNHDAMYWYRQDPGQGLRLIYYSQIVNDFQKGDIAEGYSVSREKKESFPLTVTSAQKNPTAFYLCASSDGQGAGGELFFGEGSRLTVL.

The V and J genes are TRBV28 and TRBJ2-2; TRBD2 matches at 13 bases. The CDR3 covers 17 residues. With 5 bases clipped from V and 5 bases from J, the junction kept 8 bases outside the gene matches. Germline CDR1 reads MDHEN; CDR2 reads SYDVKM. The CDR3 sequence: CASSDRTSGRTTGELFF. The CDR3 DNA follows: TGTGCCAGCAGTGATCGGACTAGCGGGAGAACAACCGGGGAGCTGTTTTTT.

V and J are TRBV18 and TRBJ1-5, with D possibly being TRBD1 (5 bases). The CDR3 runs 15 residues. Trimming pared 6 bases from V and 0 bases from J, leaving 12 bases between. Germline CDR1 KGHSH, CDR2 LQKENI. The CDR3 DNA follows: TGTGCCAGCTCTCCGACAGTGAATAGCAATCAGCCCCAGCATTTT. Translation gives CASSPTVNSNQPQHF.

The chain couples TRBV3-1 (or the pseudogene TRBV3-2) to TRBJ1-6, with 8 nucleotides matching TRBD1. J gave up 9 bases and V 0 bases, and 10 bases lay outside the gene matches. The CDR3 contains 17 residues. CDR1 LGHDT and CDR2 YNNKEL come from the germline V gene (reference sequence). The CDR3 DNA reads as TGTGCCAGCAGCCAAGAACCCGGGACAGGACGGCGTTCACCCCTCCACTTT. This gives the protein CASSQEPGTGRRSPLHF.

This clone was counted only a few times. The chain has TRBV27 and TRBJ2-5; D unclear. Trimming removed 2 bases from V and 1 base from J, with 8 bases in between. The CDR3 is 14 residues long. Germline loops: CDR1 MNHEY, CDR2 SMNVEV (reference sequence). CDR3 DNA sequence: TGTGCCAGCAGTTTAAGCCAACCCCAAGAGACCCAGTACTTC. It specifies CASSLSQPQETQYF.

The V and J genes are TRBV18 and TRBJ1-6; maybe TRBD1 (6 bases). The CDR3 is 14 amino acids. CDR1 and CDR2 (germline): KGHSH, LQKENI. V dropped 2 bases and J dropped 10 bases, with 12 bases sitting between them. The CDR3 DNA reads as TGTGCCAGCTCACCATTTGGGGGCAAATCACCCCTCCACTTT. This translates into CASSPFGGKSPLHF.

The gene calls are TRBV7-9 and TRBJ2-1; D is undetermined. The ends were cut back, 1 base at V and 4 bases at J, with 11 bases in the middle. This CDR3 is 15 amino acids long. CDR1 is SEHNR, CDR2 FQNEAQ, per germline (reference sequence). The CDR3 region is CASSLVPDTYNEQFF. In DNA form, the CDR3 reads TGTGCCAGCAGCTTAGTCCCAGACACTTACAATGAGCAGTTCTTC.

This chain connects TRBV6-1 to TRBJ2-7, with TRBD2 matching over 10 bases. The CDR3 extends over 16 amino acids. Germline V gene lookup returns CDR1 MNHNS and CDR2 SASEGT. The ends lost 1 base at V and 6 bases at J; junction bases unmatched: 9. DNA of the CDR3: TGTGCCAGCAGTGAAGTGGCCGGGACTAGCGATGGCGAGCAGTACTTC. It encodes CASSEVAGTSDGEQYF.

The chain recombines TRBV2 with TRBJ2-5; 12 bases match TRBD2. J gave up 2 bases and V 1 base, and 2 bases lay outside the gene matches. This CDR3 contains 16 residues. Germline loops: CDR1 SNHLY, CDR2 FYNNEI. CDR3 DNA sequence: TGTGCCAGCAGTGAAGGCCTAGCGGGAGGGCAAGAGACCCAGTACTTC. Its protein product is CASSEGLAGGQETQYF.

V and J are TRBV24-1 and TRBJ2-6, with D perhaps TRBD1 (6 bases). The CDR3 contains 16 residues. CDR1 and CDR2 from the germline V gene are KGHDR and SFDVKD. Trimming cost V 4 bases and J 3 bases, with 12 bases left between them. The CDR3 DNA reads TGTGCCACCAGTGACAGGGGCTACGATGGGGCCAACGTCCTGACTTTC. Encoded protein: CATSDRGYDGANVLTF.

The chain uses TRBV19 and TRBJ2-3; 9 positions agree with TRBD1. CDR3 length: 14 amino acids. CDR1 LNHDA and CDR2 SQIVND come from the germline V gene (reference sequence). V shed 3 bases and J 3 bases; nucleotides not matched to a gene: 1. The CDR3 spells CASSIGQGTDTQYF. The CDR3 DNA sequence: TGTGCCAGTAGTATTGGACAGGGGACAGATACGCAGTATTTT. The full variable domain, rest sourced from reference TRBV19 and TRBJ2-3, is DGGITQSPKYLFRKEGQNVTLSCEQNLNHDAMYWYRQDPGQGLRLIYYSQIVNDFQKGDIAEGYSVSREKKESFPLTVTSAQKNPTAFYLCASSIGQGTDTQYFGPGTRLTVL.

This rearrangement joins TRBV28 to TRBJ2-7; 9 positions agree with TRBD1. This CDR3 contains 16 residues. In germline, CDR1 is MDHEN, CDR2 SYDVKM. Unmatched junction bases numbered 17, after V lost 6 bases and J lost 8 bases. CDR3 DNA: TGTGCCAGCAGCCCTATTCGGGGGACAGGGCCATTTAAGCAGTACTTC. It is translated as CASSPIRGTGPFKQYF.

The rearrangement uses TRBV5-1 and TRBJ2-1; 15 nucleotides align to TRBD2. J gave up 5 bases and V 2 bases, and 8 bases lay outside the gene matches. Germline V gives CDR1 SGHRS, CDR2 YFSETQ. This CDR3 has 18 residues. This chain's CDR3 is CASSFPIGLAGGDNEQFF. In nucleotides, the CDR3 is TGCGCCAGCAGCTTCCCAATCGGACTAGCGGGAGGGGACAATGAGCAGTTCTTC. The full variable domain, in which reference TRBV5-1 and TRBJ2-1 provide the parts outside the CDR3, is KAGVTQTPRYLIKTRGQQVTLSCSPISGHRSVSWYQQTPGQGLQFLFEYFSETQRNKGNFPGRFSGRQFSNSRSEMNVSTLELGDSALYLCASSFPIGLAGGDNEQFFGPGTRLTVL.

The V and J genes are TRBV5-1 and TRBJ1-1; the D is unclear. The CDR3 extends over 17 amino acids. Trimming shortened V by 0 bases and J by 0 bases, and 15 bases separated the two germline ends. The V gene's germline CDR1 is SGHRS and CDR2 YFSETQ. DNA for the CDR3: TGCGCCAGCAGCTTGGGTGTGGACGGAGGGTTGAACACTGAAGCTTTCTTT. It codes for CASSLGVDGGLNTEAFF. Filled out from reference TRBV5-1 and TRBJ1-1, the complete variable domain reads KAGVTQTPRYLIKTRGQQVTLSCSPISGHRSVSWYQQTPGQGLQFLFEYFSETQRNKGNFPGRFSGRQFSNSRSEMNVSTLELGDSALYLCASSLGVDGGLNTEAFFGQGTRLTVV.

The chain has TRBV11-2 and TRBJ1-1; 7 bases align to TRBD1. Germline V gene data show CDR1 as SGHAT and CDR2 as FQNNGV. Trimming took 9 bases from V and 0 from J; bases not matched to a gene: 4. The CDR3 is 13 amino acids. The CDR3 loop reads CASRGQMNTEAFF. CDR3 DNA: TGTGCCAGTAGGGGACAGATGAACACTGAAGCTTTCTTT. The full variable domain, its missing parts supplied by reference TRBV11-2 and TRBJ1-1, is EAGVAQSPRYKIIEKRQSVAFWCNPISGHATLYWYQQILGQGPKLLIQFQNNGVVDDSQLPKDRFSAERLKGVDSTLKIQPAKLEDSAVYLCASRGQMNTEAFFGQGTRLTVV.

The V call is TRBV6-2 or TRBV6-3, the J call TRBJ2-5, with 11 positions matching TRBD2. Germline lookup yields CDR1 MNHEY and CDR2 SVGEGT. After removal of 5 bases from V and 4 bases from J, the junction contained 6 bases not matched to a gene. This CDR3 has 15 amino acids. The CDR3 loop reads CASSGTSGYGETQYF. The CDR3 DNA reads TGTGCCAGCAGTGGGACTAGCGGTTACGGAGAGACCCAGTACTTC.

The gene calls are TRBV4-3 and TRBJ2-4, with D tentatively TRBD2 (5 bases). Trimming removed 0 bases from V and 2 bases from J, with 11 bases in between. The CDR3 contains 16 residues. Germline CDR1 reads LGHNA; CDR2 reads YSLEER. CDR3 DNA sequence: TGCGCCAGCAGCCAAGAGGTACGGGGTTCCAAAAACATTCAGTACTTC. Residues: CASSQEVRGSKNIQYF.

CDR3 sequence: CASSLSVHNTGELFF. For the CDR3, the DNA is TGTGCCAGCAGCTTATCGGTCCACAACACCGGGGAGCTGTTTTTT. The chain recombines TRBV7-3 with TRBJ2-2; no definite D call. V dropped 2 bases and J dropped 2 bases, with 9 bases sitting between them. Germline assignment: CDR1 SGHTA and CDR2 FQGTGA. There are 15 residues in the CDR3.

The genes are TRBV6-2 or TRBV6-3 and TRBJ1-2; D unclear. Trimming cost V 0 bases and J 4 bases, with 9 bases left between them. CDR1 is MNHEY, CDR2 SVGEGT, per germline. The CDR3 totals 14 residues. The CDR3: CASSYSREIYGYTF. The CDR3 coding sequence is TGTGCCAGCAGTTACTCCCGCGAGATCTATGGCTACACCTTC.

The CDR3 region is CASSFHHSGSSYNEQFF. The CDR3 nucleotides are TGTGCCAGCAGCTTCCATCATAGCGGGAGCTCCTACAATGAGCAGTTCTTC. This chain links TRBV9 with TRBJ2-1; 9 bases are shared with TRBD2. Per germline, CDR1 SGDLS and CDR2 YYNGEE. Trimming at V came to 4 bases and at J to 0 bases, leaving 8 bases not matched to a gene. The CDR3 runs to 17 residues.

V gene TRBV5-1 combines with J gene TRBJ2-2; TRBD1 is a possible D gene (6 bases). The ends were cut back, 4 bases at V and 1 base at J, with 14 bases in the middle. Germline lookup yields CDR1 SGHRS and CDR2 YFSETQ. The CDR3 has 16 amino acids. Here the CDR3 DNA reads TGCGCCAGCAGCCCCAGGGGACCATTGAACACCGGGGAGCTGTTTTTT. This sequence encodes CASSPRGPLNTGELFF.